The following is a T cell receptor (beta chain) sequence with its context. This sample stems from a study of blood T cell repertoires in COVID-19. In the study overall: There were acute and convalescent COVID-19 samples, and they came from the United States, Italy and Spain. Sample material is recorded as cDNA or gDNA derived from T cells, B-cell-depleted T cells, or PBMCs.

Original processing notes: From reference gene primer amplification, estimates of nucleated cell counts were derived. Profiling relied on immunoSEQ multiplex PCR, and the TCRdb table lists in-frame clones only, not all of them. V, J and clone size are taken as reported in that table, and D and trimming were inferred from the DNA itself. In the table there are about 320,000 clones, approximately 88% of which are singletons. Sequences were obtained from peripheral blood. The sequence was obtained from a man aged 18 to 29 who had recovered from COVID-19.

As DNA, the CDR3 is TGTGCCAGCAGCCAAGGGACAGGATATAGCAATCAGCCCCAGCATTTT. Amino acid sequence: CASSQGTGYSNQPQHF. V is TRBV3-1 (or the pseudogene TRBV3-2) and J is TRBJ1-5; TRBD1 matches at 7 bases. CDR1 LGHDT and CDR2 YNNKEL come from the germline V gene (reference sequence). CDR3 length equals 16 residues. Trimming took 1 base from V and 0 from J; bases not matched to a gene: 3.